This T cell receptor beta chain came from a study of beta chain features in type 1 diabetes. Overall study findings and caveats: Shorter TCRB CDR3s, moderately but significantly so, marked every one of the four CD4+ subsets in Type 1 diabetes patients. Compared to healthy donors, patients appeared to have naive, central memory and Treg TCRB repertoires that were more alike.

Every isolated RNA sample was fully reverse transcribed, so sequencing captured expressed TCRB transcripts. For naive, central memory and regulatory T cell samples, reads averaged around 3.6 million. Some clones are missing from TCRdb's copy, which holds only in-frame ones; the method was immunoSEQ multiplex PCR. Of some 150,000 clones listed, roughly 9% are singletons. The germline CDR1 and CDR2 sequences are SEHNR and FQNEAQ (reference sequence). The CDR3 has 15 residues. Deletions cut 5 bases from V and 1 base from J, with 15 bases between. About this clone: The antigen remains unidentified.

The rearrangement joins TRBV7-9 to TRBJ2-7; tentatively, D is TRBD1 (6 bases). Sequenced material: central memory CD4+ T cells from blood. This TCR was recovered from a woman aged 25-40 years with type 1 diabetes. CDR3 sequence (DNA): TGTGCCAGCAGCCCGACAGGTCCCCCGTCCTACGAGCAGTACTTC. Protein: CASSPTGPPSYEQYF.